This T cell receptor (beta chain) was sequenced during a study of OX40 agonist ivuxolimab in advanced cancers. Study overall: Patients were treated with ivuxolimab, an agonistic anti-OX40 (CD134) antibody.

Libraries were prepared by immunoSEQ multiplex PCR; TCRdb keeps only in-frame clonotypes and omits some of them. Among roughly 50,000 clones listed, more than 75% were seen once. CDR1 and CDR2 (germline): LGHNT, FRNRAP. This CDR3 spans 18 amino acids. The V and J ends lost 1 base and 4 bases respectively, with 20 bases between them. This clonotype was sampled from an adult with an advanced solid tumor such as melanoma, head and neck, liver or kidney cancer. Here the sequenced sample was CD4+ or CD8+ T cells sorted from blood, taken in a trial of the OX40 agonist ivuxolimab. The chain is built from TRBV12-5 and TRBJ2-1, with D unclear. DNA of the CDR3: TGTGCTAGTGGTTTGGCCCAAGGCGAGAGGCTTCCTTACAATGAGCAGTTCTTC. Translating it yields CASGLAQGERLPYNEQFF.